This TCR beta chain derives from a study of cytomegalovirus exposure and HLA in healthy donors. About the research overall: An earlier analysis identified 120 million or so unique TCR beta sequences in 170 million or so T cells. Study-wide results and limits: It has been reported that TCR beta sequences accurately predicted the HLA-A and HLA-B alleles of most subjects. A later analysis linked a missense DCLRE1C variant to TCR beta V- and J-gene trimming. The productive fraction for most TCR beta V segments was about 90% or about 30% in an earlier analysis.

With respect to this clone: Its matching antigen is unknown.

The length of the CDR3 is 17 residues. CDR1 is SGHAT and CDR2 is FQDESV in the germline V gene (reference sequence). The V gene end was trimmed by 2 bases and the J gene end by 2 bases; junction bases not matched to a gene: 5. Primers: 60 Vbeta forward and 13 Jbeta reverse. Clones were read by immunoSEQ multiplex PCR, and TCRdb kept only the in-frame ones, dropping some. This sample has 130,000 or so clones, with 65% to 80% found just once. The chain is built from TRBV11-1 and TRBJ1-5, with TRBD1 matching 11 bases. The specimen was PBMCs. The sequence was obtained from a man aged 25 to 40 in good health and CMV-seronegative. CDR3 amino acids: CASSLKGQGGGNQPQHF. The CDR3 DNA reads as TGTGCCAGCAGCTTAAAGGGACAGGGGGGTGGCAATCAGCCCCAGCATTTT.